Listed below are T cell receptor beta chains from one sample, sequenced in a study of cytomegalovirus exposure and HLA in healthy donors. The protocol was immunoSEQ multiplex PCR, while the TCRdb copy is restricted to in-frame clones and leaves out a portion. The sample has 100,000 to 150,000 clones; roughly 9.6% are singletons. The material sequenced was PBMCs. The source is a woman aged 40-49 years in good health and CMV-seropositive. Both conserved end residues are part of each CDR3. The D gene is left open where the match is weak. Size tells how often a clone was seen (once, few, many) or the class of an expanded clone, and some rows leave it out.

DNA: TGTGCCAGCAGTTACTTGGAAAGGACAGGGTCGGACGAGCAGTACTTC
CDR3: CASSYLERTGSDEQYF
D: TRBD1
J: TRBJ2-7
size: few
V: TRBV6-6

DNA: TGTGCCAGCAGTTACTCGAGCGGAGCTAACTATGGCTACACCTTC
CDR3: CASSYSSGANYGYTF
D: .
J: TRBJ1-2
size: few
V: TRBV6-5

DNA: TGTGCCAGCAGCCAAGACCTAACAGGGGGCTACGAGCAGTACTTC
CDR3: CASSQDLTGGYEQYF
D: TRBD1
J: TRBJ2-7
size: .
V: TRBV4-2

DNA: TGTGCCAGCAGCCCTCGGTCAAGCCAGGGGAATGAGCAGTTCTTC
CDR3: CASSPRSSQGNEQFF
D: .
J: TRBJ2-1
size: .
V: TRBV11-3

DNA: TGTGCCAGCAGTGCCATCCCGGGACAGGGATCGGGCTATGGCTACACCTTC
CDR3: CASSAIPGQGSGYGYTF
D: TRBD1
J: TRBJ1-2
size: .
V: TRBV2

DNA: TGTGCCTGGATAACTAGCGGGGGGGCCCGGGTACCCTACAATGAGCAGTTCTTC
CDR3: CAWITSGGARVPYNEQFF
D: TRBD2
J: TRBJ2-1
size: .
V: TRBV30

DNA: TGTGCCAGTAGTACGATGGCGGGTGTCACTGAAGCTTTCTTT
CDR3: CASSTMAGVTEAFF
D: .
J: TRBJ1-1
size: few
V: TRBV19

DNA: TGCGCCAGCAGCCAAGATGGGGCTGTTCAAGAGACCCAGTACTTC
CDR3: CASSQDGAVQETQYF
D: .
J: TRBJ2-5
size: .
V: TRBV4-1

DNA: TGTGCCAGCAGCGTAACAGGGCAAAACAATGAGCAGTTCTTC
CDR3: CASSVTGQNNEQFF
D: .
J: TRBJ2-1
size: .
V: TRBV9

DNA: TGTGCCAGCAGTTACTGGGGCCGGGAAGCTTTCTTT
CDR3: CASSYWGREAFF
D: .
J: TRBJ1-1
size: few
V: TRBV6-5

DNA: TGTGCCAGCAGCGTCAGGGGGTCACAAGAGACCCAGTACTTC
CDR3: CASSVRGSQETQYF
D: TRBD1
J: TRBJ2-5
size: .
V: TRBV9

DNA: TGCGCCAGCAGCTTGGGACAAGAAGTCTCCTACGAGCAGTACTTC
CDR3: CASSLGQEVSYEQYF
D: .
J: TRBJ2-7
size: few
V: TRBV5-1

DNA: TGTGCCATCAGTGTCCAGGGAAGGAACACTGAAGCTTTCTTT
CDR3: CAISVQGRNTEAFF
D: .
J: TRBJ1-1
size: few
V: TRBV10-3

DNA: TGTGCCAGCATGCAGGGGGCGAGTTTTGGAAACACCATATATTTT
CDR3: CASMQGASFGNTIYF
D: TRBD1
J: TRBJ1-3
size: few
V: TRBV6-1

DNA: TGCGCCAGCAGCTTGGGGACCTCCTCCGGGGCAGATACGCAGTATTTT
CDR3: CASSLGTSSGADTQYF
D: .
J: TRBJ2-3
size: few
V: TRBV5-1

DNA: TGTGCCAGCAGCTTCCCAGGGGTGCATGAGCAGTTCTTC
CDR3: CASSFPGVHEQFF
D: .
J: TRBJ2-1
size: few
V: TRBV5-5

DNA: TGCGCCAGCAGCTTGGACAGCGGGGGGGCAACAGATACGCAGTATTTT
CDR3: CASSLDSGGATDTQYF
D: TRBD2
J: TRBJ2-3
size: .
V: TRBV5-1

DNA: TGCGCCAGCAGCTTAAGGCTAACTAGCGGGGGGACCGGGGAGCTGTTTTTT
CDR3: CASSLRLTSGGTGELFF
D: TRBD2
J: TRBJ2-2
size: .
V: TRBV7-2

DNA: TGTGCCAGCGGCACCGAAAGGGGCACCGGGGAGCTGTTTTTT
CDR3: CASGTERGTGELFF
D: .
J: TRBJ2-2
size: few
V: TRBV2

DNA: TGTGCCACTTCTCAGTTAGATACGCAGTATTTT
CDR3: CATSQLDTQYF
D: .
J: TRBJ2-3
size: .
V: TRBV2